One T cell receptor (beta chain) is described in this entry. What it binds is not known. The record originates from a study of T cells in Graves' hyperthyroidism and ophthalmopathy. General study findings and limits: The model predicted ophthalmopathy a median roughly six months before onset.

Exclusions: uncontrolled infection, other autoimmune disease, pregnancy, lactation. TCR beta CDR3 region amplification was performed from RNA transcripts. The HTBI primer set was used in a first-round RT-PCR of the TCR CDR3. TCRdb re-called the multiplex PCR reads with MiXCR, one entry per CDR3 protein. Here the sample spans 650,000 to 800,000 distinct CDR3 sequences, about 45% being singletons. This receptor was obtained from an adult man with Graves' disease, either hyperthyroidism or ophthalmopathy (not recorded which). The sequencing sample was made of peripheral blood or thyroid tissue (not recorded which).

CDR3 nucleotides: TGTGCCAGCAGTGCTAGTGGCGGGGCGGAGACCCAGTACTTC. Encoded protein: CASSASGGAETQYF. V and J are TRBV25-1 and TRBJ2-5, with a possible D match to TRBD2 (6 bases). CDR1 and CDR2 from the germline V gene are MGHDK and SYGVNS. This CDR3 region has 14 residues. V was shortened by 4 bases and J by 5 bases, with 14 bases between the two germline ends.